The clone carrying this T cell receptor beta chain was detected only a few times. The sample comes from a study of technical replicates of blood from several donors. Produced via immunoSEQ multiplex PCR; TCRdb's table is partial and in-frame only. The profile shows 60,000 or so clones, around nine tenths of them singletons. The germline V gene has CDR1 SGHTA and CDR2 FQGNSA. CDR3 length: 15 residues. The junction had 11 bases not matched to a gene; V was cut back by 10 bases and J by 5 bases. Sequencing input: PBMCs. The receptor was isolated from a human donor in good health. Some clones in this sample may be carry-over from other donors' samples. V and J are TRBV7-2 and TRBJ2-2; TRBD2 matches at 9 bases. The DNA of the CDR3 is TGTGCCATCCGTGGCCAGCGGGGGGTTACCGGGGAGCTGTTTTTT. This gives the protein CAIRGQRGVTGELFF.